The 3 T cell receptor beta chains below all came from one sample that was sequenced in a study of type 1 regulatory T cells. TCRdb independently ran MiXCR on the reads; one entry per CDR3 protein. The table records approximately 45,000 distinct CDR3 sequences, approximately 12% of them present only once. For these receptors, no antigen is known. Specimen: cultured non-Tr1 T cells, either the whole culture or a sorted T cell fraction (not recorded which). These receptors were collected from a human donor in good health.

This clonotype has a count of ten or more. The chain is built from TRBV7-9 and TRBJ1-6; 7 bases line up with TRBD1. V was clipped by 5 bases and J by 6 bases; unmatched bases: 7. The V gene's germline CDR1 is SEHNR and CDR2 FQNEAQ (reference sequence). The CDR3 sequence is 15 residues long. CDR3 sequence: CASSPGDRINSPLHF. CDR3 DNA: TGTGCCAGCAGCCCAGGGGACAGAATTAATTCACCCCTCCACTTT.

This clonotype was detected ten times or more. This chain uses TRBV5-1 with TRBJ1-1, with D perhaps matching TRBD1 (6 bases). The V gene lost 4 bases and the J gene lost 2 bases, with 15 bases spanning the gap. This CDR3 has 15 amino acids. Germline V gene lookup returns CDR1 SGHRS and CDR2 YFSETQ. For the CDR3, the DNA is TGCGCCAGCAGCGTTCGTTCAGGGGAAAACACTGAAGCTTTCTTT. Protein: CASSVRSGENTEAFF.

The chain's CDR3 is CASSLRLAGVETQYF. In nucleotides, the CDR3 is TGTGCCAGCAGCTTGCGGCTAGCGGGAGTAGAGACCCAGTACTTC. V gene TRBV5-4 combines with J gene TRBJ2-5, with TRBD2 matching over 10 bases. CDR1 is SGHNT, CDR2 YYREEE, per germline (reference sequence). The CDR3 covers 15 residues. V was clipped by 1 base and J by 4 bases; unmatched bases: 4.